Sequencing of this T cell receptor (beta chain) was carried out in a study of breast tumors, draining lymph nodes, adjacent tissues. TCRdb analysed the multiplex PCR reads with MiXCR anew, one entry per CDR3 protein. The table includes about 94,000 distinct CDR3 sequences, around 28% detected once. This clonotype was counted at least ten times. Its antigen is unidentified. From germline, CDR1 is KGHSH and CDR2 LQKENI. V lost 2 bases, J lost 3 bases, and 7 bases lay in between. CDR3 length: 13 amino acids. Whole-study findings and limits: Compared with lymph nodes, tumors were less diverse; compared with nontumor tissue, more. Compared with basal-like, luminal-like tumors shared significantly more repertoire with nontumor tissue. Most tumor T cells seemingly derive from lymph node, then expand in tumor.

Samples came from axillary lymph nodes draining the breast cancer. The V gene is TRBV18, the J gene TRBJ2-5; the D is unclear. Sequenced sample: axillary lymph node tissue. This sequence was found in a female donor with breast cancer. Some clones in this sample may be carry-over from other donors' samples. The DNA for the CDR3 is TGTGCCAGCTCACCAAGTGGGGAAGAGACCCAGTACTTC. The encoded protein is CASSPSGEETQYF.